This is a list of T cell receptor beta chains from one sample in a study of CD4 T cells in relation to SARS-CoV-2 and coronaviruses. Clones were sequenced by immunoSEQ multiplex PCR, and TCRdb holds only the in-frame ones, with some missing. The sample holds under 65,000 clones, about nine tenths seen once. Sequences were obtained from memory CD4+ T cells from PBMCs. The origin of the receptors is a human donor in good health. Both conserved end residues are part of each CDR3. Fields, in order: D gene, clone size, V gene, J gene, CDR3 DNA, CDR3 protein. A D gene is named only where the DNA matches it firmly. Clone size is given for some rows only: seen once, a few or many times, or a class if the clone is expanded.

d_call: .
clone_size: once
v_call: TRBV15
j_call: TRBJ1-3
cdr3_nt: TGTGCCACCAGCAAGAGAGGGCGGAGCGATGGAAACACCATATATTTT
cdr3_aa: CATSKRGRSDGNTIYF

d_call: TRBD1
clone_size: .
v_call: TRBV11-2
j_call: TRBJ2-7
cdr3_nt: TGTGCCAGCAGCTCACGGCAGTGGGACAGGGCCTACGAGCAGTACTTC
cdr3_aa: CASSSRQWDRAYEQYF

d_call: TRBD1
clone_size: .
v_call: TRBV28
j_call: TRBJ1-1
cdr3_nt: TGTGCCAGCAAGACTCGACAGGGTGTTGATTCGGCTTTCTTT
cdr3_aa: CASKTRQGVDSAFF

d_call: TRBD2
clone_size: once
v_call: TRBV9
j_call: TRBJ2-1
cdr3_nt: TGTGCCAGCAGCGTTACTAGCGGCAACGGCTTAGGTGAGCAGTTCTTC
cdr3_aa: CASSVTSGNGLGEQFF

d_call: TRBD1
clone_size: .
v_call: TRBV28
j_call: TRBJ1-2
cdr3_nt: TGTGCCAGCAGTTTATGGGGGAACGACAGGGGAGGTGGCTACACCTTC
cdr3_aa: CASSLWGNDRGGGYTF

d_call: .
clone_size: .
v_call: TRBV28
j_call: TRBJ2-7
cdr3_nt: TGTGCCAGCAGCTCCCAGGGTAAGCTGTGGGAGCAGTACTTC
cdr3_aa: CASSSQGKLWEQYF

d_call: .
clone_size: .
v_call: TRBV18
j_call: TRBJ2-3
cdr3_nt: TGTGCCAGTTCTTTCGGGGGCGCCACAGATACGCAGTATTTT
cdr3_aa: CASSFGGATDTQYF

d_call: TRBD1
clone_size: .
v_call: TRBV5-1
j_call: TRBJ2-3
cdr3_nt: TGCGCCAGCAGCTCACAGGGGGAGGGCACAGATACGCAGTATTTT
cdr3_aa: CASSSQGEGTDTQYF

d_call: TRBD1
clone_size: .
v_call: TRBV27
j_call: TRBJ1-4
cdr3_nt: TGTGCCAGCAGGGACGGGACAGGGCGTGAAAAACTGTTTTTT
cdr3_aa: CASRDGTGREKLFF

d_call: .
clone_size: .
v_call: TRBV5-4
j_call: TRBJ1-2
cdr3_nt: TGTGCCAGCAGCTTGGGCGGGGATTACTATGGCTACACCTTC
cdr3_aa: CASSLGGDYYGYTF

d_call: .
clone_size: .
v_call: TRBV19
j_call: TRBJ1-6
cdr3_nt: TGTGCCAGTACCGATGGGGACGTGTGGTCACCCCTCCACTTT
cdr3_aa: CASTDGDVWSPLHF

d_call: .
clone_size: few
v_call: TRBV7-2
j_call: TRBJ2-7
cdr3_nt: TGTGCCAGCGGCAGGGGTAGCTCCGTCGAGCAGTACTTC
cdr3_aa: CASGRGSSVEQYF

d_call: .
clone_size: once
v_call: TRBV7-3
j_call: TRBJ1-1
cdr3_nt: TGTGCCAGCAGCCTAGGAGCGAACACTGAAGCTTTCTTT
cdr3_aa: CASSLGANTEAFF

d_call: TRBD2
clone_size: .
v_call: TRBV28
j_call: TRBJ2-5
cdr3_nt: TGTGCCAGCAATCTAGCGGGCCAAGAGACCCAGTACTTC
cdr3_aa: CASNLAGQETQYF

d_call: .
clone_size: .
v_call: TRBV3-1/TRBV3-2
j_call: TRBJ1-5
cdr3_nt: TGTGCCAGCAGCCAAGGTAAATCGAAGCCCCAGCATTTT
cdr3_aa: CASSQGKSKPQHF

d_call: .
clone_size: .
v_call: TRBV7-3
j_call: TRBJ1-5
cdr3_nt: TGTGCCAGCAGCTCCACTGGCGGTCAGCCCCAGCATTTT
cdr3_aa: CASSSTGGQPQHF

d_call: .
clone_size: .
v_call: TRBV19
j_call: TRBJ1-6
cdr3_nt: TGTGCCAGTAGTGTACAGGGAACCAATTCACCCCTCCACTTT
cdr3_aa: CASSVQGTNSPLHF

d_call: .
clone_size: once
v_call: TRBV18
j_call: TRBJ2-3
cdr3_nt: TGTGCCAGCTCACCAAGTCAGGCGAACACAGATACGCAGTATTTT
cdr3_aa: CASSPSQANTDTQYF

d_call: TRBD1
clone_size: .
v_call: TRBV6-5
j_call: TRBJ2-7
cdr3_nt: TGTGCCAGCAGGCACAGGGGGCCGGGGCTCTACGAGCAGTACTTC
cdr3_aa: CASRHRGPGLYEQYF

d_call: TRBD1
clone_size: .
v_call: TRBV3-1/TRBV3-2
j_call: TRBJ1-5
cdr3_nt: TGTGCCAGCAGCCGCGGGACAGGGTCCGCGAGGCCCCAGCATTTT
cdr3_aa: CASSRGTGSARPQHF

d_call: .
clone_size: .
v_call: TRBV25-1
j_call: TRBJ2-7
cdr3_nt: TGTGCCAGCAGTGAATTCCACTACGAGCAGTACTTC
cdr3_aa: CASSEFHYEQYF

d_call: .
clone_size: .
v_call: TRBV6-5
j_call: TRBJ1-1
cdr3_nt: TGTGCCAGCAGTAGGGCATGGAACACTGAAGCTTTCTTT
cdr3_aa: CASSRAWNTEAFF

d_call: .
clone_size: once
v_call: TRBV19
j_call: TRBJ2-4
cdr3_nt: TGTGCCAGTAGTATGACCCGGACCGCAGCCAAAAACATTCAGTACTTC
cdr3_aa: CASSMTRTAAKNIQYF

d_call: .
clone_size: .
v_call: TRBV12-3/TRBV12-4
j_call: TRBJ2-7
cdr3_nt: TGTGCCAGCAGCCCCTCGCAGTACTTC
cdr3_aa: CASSPSQYF

d_call: .
clone_size: .
v_call: TRBV27
j_call: TRBJ2-3
cdr3_nt: TGTGCCAGCAGTTCCTCCCCCGTGGCAGATACGCAGTATTTT
cdr3_aa: CASSSSPVADTQYF

d_call: TRBD1
clone_size: .
v_call: TRBV2
j_call: TRBJ2-7
cdr3_nt: TGTGCCAGCAGTGAATGGGACAGGGCGGGCGAGCAGTACTTC
cdr3_aa: CASSEWDRAGEQYF

d_call: .
clone_size: .
v_call: TRBV28
j_call: TRBJ2-5
cdr3_nt: TGTGCCAGCAGTTTAAGGCGCCAACTCCAAGAGACCCAGTACTTC
cdr3_aa: CASSLRRQLQETQYF

d_call: TRBD2
clone_size: .
v_call: TRBV20-1
j_call: TRBJ2-2
cdr3_nt: TGCAGTGCTAGTCCTAGCGGGCTTCACACCGGGGAGCTGTTTTTT
cdr3_aa: CSASPSGLHTGELFF

d_call: TRBD1
clone_size: .
v_call: TRBV6-5
j_call: TRBJ2-5
cdr3_nt: TGTGCCAGCAGTTCAAGGGGACAGGGGGTGGAGACCCAGTACTTC
cdr3_aa: CASSSRGQGVETQYF

d_call: .
clone_size: .
v_call: TRBV27
j_call: TRBJ2-1
cdr3_nt: TGTGCCAGCAGTTTATCCGGGTTGGATGGGCCTTACAATGAGCAGTTCTTC
cdr3_aa: CASSLSGLDGPYNEQFF

d_call: .
clone_size: .
v_call: TRBV19
j_call: TRBJ1-1
cdr3_nt: TGTGCCAGTAGCGTCAAGGGTGACACTGAAGCTTTCTTT
cdr3_aa: CASSVKGDTEAFF

d_call: TRBD2
clone_size: .
v_call: TRBV7-2
j_call: TRBJ2-1
cdr3_nt: TGTGCCAGCAGTTGGGGAGCGGGAGAAGGCAATGAGCAGTTCTTC
cdr3_aa: CASSWGAGEGNEQFF

d_call: .
clone_size: .
v_call: TRBV9
j_call: TRBJ1-1
cdr3_nt: TGTGCCAGCAATTTGGGGGGCGGGGGCACTGAAGCTTTCTTT
cdr3_aa: CASNLGGGGTEAFF

d_call: TRBD2
clone_size: few
v_call: TRBV19
j_call: TRBJ2-7
cdr3_nt: TGTGCCAGTAGTCAGGGACTAGCGGGAGGGAGCGAGTACGAGCAGTACTTC
cdr3_aa: CASSQGLAGGSEYEQYF

d_call: .
clone_size: .
v_call: TRBV9
j_call: TRBJ2-7
cdr3_nt: TGTGCCAGCAGCGCCGAGGTGACCTCCTACGAGCAGTACTTC
cdr3_aa: CASSAEVTSYEQYF

d_call: TRBD2
clone_size: few
v_call: TRBV3-1/TRBV3-2
j_call: TRBJ2-7
cdr3_nt: TGTGCCAGCAGCCACACTAGCGGGAGCTACGAGCAGTACTTC
cdr3_aa: CASSHTSGSYEQYF

d_call: TRBD1
clone_size: once
v_call: TRBV30
j_call: TRBJ1-1
cdr3_nt: TGTGCCTCTCGGAGGGGGCTACCGATTGGCACTGAAGCTTTCTTT
cdr3_aa: CASRRGLPIGTEAFF